The present T cell receptor (beta chain) was sequenced within a study of blood T cell repertoires in COVID-19. Study-wide context: T cells, B-cell-depleted T cells, or PBMCs provided the cDNA or gDNA that served as material.

Study members were between about 18 and 95 years old and lived in approximately 25 US regions. Cohorts were based on clinical histories the participants reported. Participants classified as exposed had met a COVID-19 case within 2 weeks before study entry. Profiling relied on immunoSEQ multiplex PCR, and the TCRdb table lists in-frame clones only, not all of them. The sample has 250,000 to 300,000 clones, roughly 81% seen once. The CDR3 is made up of 13 amino acids. Germline CDR1 is MNHEY and CDR2 is SVGAGI. V was cut by 5 bases and J by 4 bases, with 11 bases left in between. The chain has TRBV6-5 and TRBJ1-2; D possibly corresponds to TRBD1 (5 bases). Material for sequencing was PBMCs or T cells enriched from blood (not recorded which). This clonotype was obtained from a woman aged 50 to 60 who had been exposed to COVID-19. The CDR3 region is CASSPLDSYGYTF. DNA of the CDR3: TGTGCCAGCAGTCCCCTTGACAGCTATGGCTACACCTTC.